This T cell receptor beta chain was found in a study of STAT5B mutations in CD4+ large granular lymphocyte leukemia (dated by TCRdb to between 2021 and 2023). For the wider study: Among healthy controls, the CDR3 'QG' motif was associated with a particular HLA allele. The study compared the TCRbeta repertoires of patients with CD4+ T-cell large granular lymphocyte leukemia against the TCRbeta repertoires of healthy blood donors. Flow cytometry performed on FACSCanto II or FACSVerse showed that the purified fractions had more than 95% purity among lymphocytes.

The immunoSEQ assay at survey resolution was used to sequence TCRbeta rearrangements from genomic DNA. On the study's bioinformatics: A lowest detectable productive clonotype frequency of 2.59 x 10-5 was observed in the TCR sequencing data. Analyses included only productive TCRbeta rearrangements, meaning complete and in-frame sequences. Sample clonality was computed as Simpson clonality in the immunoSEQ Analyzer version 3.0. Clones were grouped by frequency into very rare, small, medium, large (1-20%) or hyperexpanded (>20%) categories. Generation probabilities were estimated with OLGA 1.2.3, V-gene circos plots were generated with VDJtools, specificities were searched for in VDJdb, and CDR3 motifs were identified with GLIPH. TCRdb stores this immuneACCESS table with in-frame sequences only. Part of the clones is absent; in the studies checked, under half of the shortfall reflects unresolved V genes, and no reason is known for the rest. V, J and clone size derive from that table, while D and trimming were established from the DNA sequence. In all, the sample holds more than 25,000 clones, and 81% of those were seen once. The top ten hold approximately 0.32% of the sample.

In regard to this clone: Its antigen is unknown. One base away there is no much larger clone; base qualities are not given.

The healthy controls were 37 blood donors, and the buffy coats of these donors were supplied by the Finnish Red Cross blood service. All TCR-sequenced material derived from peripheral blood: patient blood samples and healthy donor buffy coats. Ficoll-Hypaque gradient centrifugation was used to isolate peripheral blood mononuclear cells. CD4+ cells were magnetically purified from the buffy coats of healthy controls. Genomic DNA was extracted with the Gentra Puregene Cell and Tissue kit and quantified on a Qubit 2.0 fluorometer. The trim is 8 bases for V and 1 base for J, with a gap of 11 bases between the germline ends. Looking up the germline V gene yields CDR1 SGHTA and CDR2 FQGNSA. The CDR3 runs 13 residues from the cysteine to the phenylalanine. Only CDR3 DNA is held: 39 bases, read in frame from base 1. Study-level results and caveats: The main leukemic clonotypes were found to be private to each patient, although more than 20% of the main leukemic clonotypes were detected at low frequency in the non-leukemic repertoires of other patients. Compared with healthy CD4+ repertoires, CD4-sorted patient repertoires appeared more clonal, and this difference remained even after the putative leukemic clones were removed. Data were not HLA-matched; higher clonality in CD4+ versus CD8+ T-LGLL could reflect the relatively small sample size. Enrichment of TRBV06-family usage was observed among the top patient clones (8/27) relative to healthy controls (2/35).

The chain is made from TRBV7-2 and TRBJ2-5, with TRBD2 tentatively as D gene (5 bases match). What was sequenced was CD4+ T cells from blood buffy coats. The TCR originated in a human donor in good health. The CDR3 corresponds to CASRGGFQETQYF. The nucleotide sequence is TGTGCCAGCCGCGGAGGATTCCAAGAGACCCAGTACTTC.